This T cell receptor (beta chain) was recorded in a study of regulatory dendritic cells for organ transplantation. Data came from immunoSEQ multiplex PCR; TCRdb stores just in-frame clones and leaves some out. Here the sample spans around 5,400 clones, 65% to 75% being singletons. The count of this clone is one. Antigen specificity is unknown. Sorted subsets were CFSE-labeled and cultured about 5 days with allogeneic dendritic cells. Sequenced: memory CD8+ T cells from blood cultured with regulatory dendritic cells. The subset: CD45RO+ memory T cells. The clonotype comes from a human donor in good health.

The CDR3 sequence: CASSFLGEGTYEQYF. CDR3 nucleotide sequence: TGTGCCAGCAGTTTTTTGGGGGAAGGGACCTACGAGCAGTACTTC. The chain couples TRBV27 to TRBJ2-7; TRBD1 or TRBD2 may be the D gene (5 bases each). V was pared by 3 bases and J by 2 bases, with 14 bases between. Per the germline V gene, CDR1 is MNHEY and CDR2 is SMNVEV (reference sequence). This CDR3 is built from 15 residues.